The clone carrying this T cell receptor (beta chain) was recorded only once. Its specificity is unknown. The sample is drawn from a study of T cells in localized non-small cell lung cancer. Study-level points and caveats: Longer overall survival was linked to higher blood T cell density. Tumor samples were not multi-region, leaving intratumor heterogeneity unexcluded. Out of the top 100 tumor clones, a median around 57 were seen in adjacent lung. Uninvolved adjacent lung had the highest recorded T cell clonality, with tumor below it.

The V gene lost 4 bases and the J gene lost 0 bases, with 16 bases spanning the gap. The CDR3 runs 16 residues. Germline CDR1 SGHAT, CDR2 FQNNGV. Sequencing used immunoSEQ multiplex PCR; TCRdb keeps in-frame clones, though not all of them. This sample has 20,000 to 30,000 clones, with approximately 86% found just once. This sequence originates from an older female donor with stage I lung adenocarcinoma. The chain has TRBV11-2 and TRBJ2-7, with D uncertain. Sample: peripheral blood, taken before any cancer treatment. The CDR3 loop is CASSSWAQSFSYEQYF. In nucleotides, the CDR3 is TGTGCCAGCAGCTCGTGGGCGCAGAGCTTCTCCTACGAGCAGTACTTC.